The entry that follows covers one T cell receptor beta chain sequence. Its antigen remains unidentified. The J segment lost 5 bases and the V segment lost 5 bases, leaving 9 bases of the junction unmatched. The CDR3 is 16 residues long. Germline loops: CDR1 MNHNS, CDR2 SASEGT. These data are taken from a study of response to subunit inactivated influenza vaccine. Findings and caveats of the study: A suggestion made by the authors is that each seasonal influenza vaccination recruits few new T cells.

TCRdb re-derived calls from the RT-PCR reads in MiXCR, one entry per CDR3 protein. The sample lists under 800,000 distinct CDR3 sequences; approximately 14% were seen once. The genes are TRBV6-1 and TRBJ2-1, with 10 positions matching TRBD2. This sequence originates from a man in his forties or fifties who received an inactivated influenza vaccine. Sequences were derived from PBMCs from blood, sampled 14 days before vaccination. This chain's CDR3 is CASSRSTAGGDNEQFF. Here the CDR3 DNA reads TGTGCCAGCAGTCGTTCAACAGCGGGAGGGGACAATGAGCAGTTCTTC.